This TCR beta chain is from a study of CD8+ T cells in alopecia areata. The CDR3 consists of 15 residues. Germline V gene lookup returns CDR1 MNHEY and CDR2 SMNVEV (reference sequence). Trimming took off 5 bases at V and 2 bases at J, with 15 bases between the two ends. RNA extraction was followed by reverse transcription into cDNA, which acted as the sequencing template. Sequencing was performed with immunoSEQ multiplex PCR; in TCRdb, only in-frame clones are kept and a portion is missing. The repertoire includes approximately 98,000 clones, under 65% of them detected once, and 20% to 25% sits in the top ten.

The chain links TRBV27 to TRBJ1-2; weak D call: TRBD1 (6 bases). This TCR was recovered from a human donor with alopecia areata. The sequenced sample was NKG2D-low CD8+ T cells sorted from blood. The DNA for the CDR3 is TGTGCCAGCAGTCCATTCTGGGGGGCAAACTATGGCTACACCTTC. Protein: CASSPFWGANYGYTF.